Listed below are T cell receptor beta chains from one sample, sequenced in a study of coeliac disease. TCRdb keeps only in-frame clones here, not all; method: immunoSEQ multiplex PCR. The sample carries about 9,400 clones, 67% recorded once. Sequenced input: lamina propria lymphocytes from the gut. All receptors derive from a woman aged 60-75 years with celiac disease. Each CDR3 is given with its conserved first and last residue. The D gene is left open where the match is weak. Clone size is given for some rows only: seen once, a few or many times, or a class if the clone is expanded.

clone size	V gene	D gene	J gene	CDR3 DNA	CDR3 protein
NA	TRBV28	NA	TRBJ1-2	TGTGCCAGCAGTGGTTACGGAGCTAACTATGGCTACACCTTC	CASSGYGANYGYTF
once	TRBV19	NA	TRBJ1-2	TGTGCCAGTACCCTCGGCCGGGGCTATGGCTACACCTTC	CASTLGRGYGYTF
NA	TRBV30	NA	TRBJ1-4	TGTGCCTGGAGTGTAGTCAGGGAACCTAATGAAAAACTGTTTTTT	CAWSVVREPNEKLFF
NA	TRBV6-5	NA	TRBJ1-2	TGTGCCAGCAGTTACTCTCGGGTCTCCGGCTACACCTTC	CASSYSRVSGYTF
NA	TRBV4-1	NA	TRBJ1-4	TGCGCCAGCAGCCCGGGACAAGGAGGCGGAACTAATGAAAAACTGTTTTTT	CASSPGQGGGTNEKLFF
once	TRBV10-3	NA	TRBJ1-5	TGTGCCAGCGGACAGCTCAATCAGCCCCAGCATTTT	CASGQLNQPQHF
NA	TRBV28	TRBD1	TRBJ2-7	TGTGCCAGCAGTCTCCGGCTGACAGGGGGGTCCCACGAGCAGTACTTC	CASSLRLTGGSHEQYF
NA	TRBV5-4	TRBD1	TRBJ2-7	TGTGCCAGCAGCATACGGACAGGGGGCTACGAGCAGTACTTC	CASSIRTGGYEQYF
few	TRBV2	TRBD1	TRBJ2-7	TGTGCCACGAAAGGACAGGGCTCCTACGAGCAGTACTTC	CATKGQGSYEQYF
NA	TRBV6-5	NA	TRBJ2-3	TGTGCCAGCATAGGAGCAGGGACAGATACGCAGTATTTT	CASIGAGTDTQYF
NA	TRBV21-1	NA	TRBJ2-5	TGTGCCAGCGGATCCAGGGTTATCAGGGAGACCCAGTACTTC	CASGSRVIRETQYF
NA	TRBV9	NA	TRBJ2-1	TGTGCCAGCAGCGTAGGAGGTAGCCCCCTCAATGAGCAGTTCTTC	CASSVGGSPLNEQFF
NA	TRBV11-3	TRBD2	TRBJ2-3	TGTGCCAGCAGCGAGCGGGGGCAAACGCAGTATTTT	CASSERGQTQYF
NA	TRBV5-6	TRBD2	TRBJ2-1	TGTGCCAGCAGCTTACAGCTAGCGGGGGAGCAGTTCTTC	CASSLQLAGEQFF
NA	TRBV18	NA	TRBJ2-6	TGTGCCAGCTCACCACTAAGGGGCAAAGCTGGGGCCAACGTCCTGACTTTC	CASSPLRGKAGANVLTF
NA	TRBV6-1	TRBD2	TRBJ2-2	TGTGCCAGCAGTGAAGCTGGGGGGGGCGGGGAGCTGTTTTTT	CASSEAGGGGELFF
NA	TRBV14	TRBD1	TRBJ1-6	TGTGCCAGCAGGCAGGACAGGGGGCGCGGTTCACCCCTCCACTTT	CASRQDRGRGSPLHF
NA	TRBV27	NA	TRBJ1-1	TGTGCCAGCAGTTTCGTAGGGGGTGATGAAGCTTTCTTT	CASSFVGGDEAFF
few	TRBV5-1	TRBD1	TRBJ1-2	TGCGCCAGCAGCCTGGGACAGGGGCTGGGCTACACCTTC	CASSLGQGLGYTF
NA	TRBV28	NA	TRBJ1-5	TGTGCCACCATACCCCTTTTCAGGGGCGCTCAGCCCCAGCATTTT	CATIPLFRGAQPQHF
NA	TRBV29-1	NA	TRBJ1-1	TGCAGCGTTGGGGGGGAGGGTAGCACTGAAGCTTTCTTT	CSVGGEGSTEAFF
NA	TRBV6-5	NA	TRBJ2-7	TGTGCCAGCAGTGCAGAACACTCTAGCACCTACGAGCAGTACTTC	CASSAEHSSTYEQYF
NA	TRBV5-3	NA	TRBJ2-6	TGTGCCAGAAGCGCACAGGGTCCCCCCGTCCTGACTTTC	CARSAQGPPVLTF
few	TRBV6-4	TRBD2	TRBJ2-1	TGTGCCAGCAGTGATGGAGCGGGAGTCGATGAGCAGTTCTTC	CASSDGAGVDEQFF
NA	TRBV5-4	NA	TRBJ1-6	TGTGCCAGCAGCTTACGCAGGGGCTCCTATAATTCACCCCTCCACTTT	CASSLRRGSYNSPLHF
NA	TRBV4-2	TRBD2	TRBJ2-1	TGTGCCAGCAGCCCCTTATCTTTAGGTCTAGCGGGAAACGATAATGAGCAGTTCTTC	CASSPLSLGLAGNDNEQFF
medium-sized	TRBV9	NA	TRBJ2-1	TGTGCCAGCAGCCCAGGGGAGAATGAGCAGTTCTTC	CASSPGENEQFF
NA	TRBV11-2	NA	TRBJ2-7	TGTGTCAGCAGTCATGCCGGGGAGCAGTACTTC	CVSSHAGEQYF
NA	TRBV18	NA	TRBJ2-7	TGTGCCAGCTCTCCACAAGGGGGAGAGCAGTACTTC	CASSPQGGEQYF
once	TRBV2	NA	TRBJ1-3	TGTGCCAGCAGTGTTGGGAGAGGAAACACCATATATTTT	CASSVGRGNTIYF
NA	TRBV19	TRBD2	TRBJ2-2	TGTGCCAGTAGTACATTGACTAGCAAGAACACCGGGGAGCTGTTTTTT	CASSTLTSKNTGELFF
few	TRBV7-2	TRBD2	TRBJ2-7	TGTGCCAGCAGCTTAATGGCGGGAGGGGATGAGCAGTACTTC	CASSLMAGGDEQYF
NA	TRBV6-1	NA	TRBJ2-7	TGTGCCAGCAGTGCCCCAACTCAGGAGTACTTC	CASSAPTQEYF
NA	TRBV19	NA	TRBJ1-1	TGTGCCAGTAAGAGGAGGACGCGGGATGAAGCTTTCTTT	CASKRRTRDEAFF
NA	TRBV30	NA	TRBJ2-3	TGTGCCTGGGAGGCAGATACGCAGTATTTT	CAWEADTQYF
NA	TRBV10-3	TRBD1	TRBJ1-3	TGTGCCATCTCGCGACGTGAGGGGGCCTCTGCAGGAAACACCATATATTTT	CAISRREGASAGNTIYF
NA	TRBV30	NA	TRBJ1-1	TGTGCCTCGACAACGTTAGAAGCTTTCTTT	CASTTLEAFF
NA	TRBV6-6	NA	TRBJ2-2	TGTGCCAGCAGGAGAAGTGGGCACCAGAACACCGGGGAGCTGTTTTTT	CASRRSGHQNTGELFF
few	TRBV4-3	NA	TRBJ1-6	TGCGCCAGCAGCCGACAGAAATTGGGCTCACCCCTCCACTTT	CASSRQKLGSPLHF
NA	TRBV27	NA	TRBJ1-4	TGTGCCAGCAGTCCACGGGGAGGGGCGAGGGCAACTAATGAAAAACTGTTTTTT	CASSPRGGARATNEKLFF